This T cell receptor beta chain was obtained from a study of CD8 T cells in Susac syndrome. Study findings and constraints: When the CD4+ T cell repertoires of patients with Susac syndrome were examined, they did not show any clonal expansion.

Random hexamers were used to reverse transcribe the RNA input (about 0.5 to 1 ug). Each CDR3 protein gets one entry after TCRdb re-called the immunoSEQ multiplex PCR reads with MiXCR. Of some 240,000 distinct CDR3 sequences listed, 90% to 96% were seen once; the top ten hold 0.1%. The CDR3 runs to 17 residues. Looked up from germline, CDR1 is MGHRA and CDR2 is YSYEKL. The germline V and J ends were trimmed by 0 bases and 6 bases, with 19 bases remaining between them. This clonotype was counted a single time. Antigen: not known. Patients with Susac syndrome met the recently defined diagnostic criteria for definite or probable disease. Isolation of CD8+ and CD4+ T cells was performed negatively, whereas enrichment of TEMRA cells was done by FACS.

This receptor was taken from a human donor with Susac syndrome. The V gene is TRBV4-1, the J gene TRBJ2-3; no definite D call. Material for sequencing was CD4+ T cells from PBMCs. The DNA of the CDR3 is TGCGCCAGCAGCCAAGAATCGTCGGTTTTCCTAGGGGATACGCAGTATTTT. Translating it yields CASSQESSVFLGDTQYF.